This T cell receptor beta chain was sequenced during a study of T cells after yellow fever vaccination. Deletions cut 5 bases from V and 7 bases from J, with 17 bases between. The CDR3 length is 15 residues. The V gene's germline CDR1 is SGHAT and CDR2 FQNNGV. MiXCR, run by TCRdb on the 5' RACE reads, gives a single entry per CDR3 protein. Seen here are a few hundred thousand distinct CDR3 sequences, 3% to 4.5% observed once, and the top ten hold 24%. This clonotype has a handful of counts. The antigen is unknown. Study results and caveats: Some clonotypes, a small share, were shared between CD4 and CD8 compartments. Most primary-vaccination clones reappeared after the booster (about 97% CD4, around 88% CD8).

The clonotype originates from a man aged 18 to 30 who received the YFV17D yellow fever vaccine. Sequencing used PBMCs, obtained 5 days after the yellow fever booster vaccination. The V gene is TRBV11-2, the J gene TRBJ2-2; no clear D. The CDR3: CASSPYFEASGELFF. For the CDR3, the DNA is TGTGCCAGCAGCCCCTACTTCGAGGCCAGCGGGGAGCTGTTTTTT. The complete variable domain, with remaining parts taken from reference TRBV11-2 and TRBJ2-2, reads EAGVAQSPRYKIIEKRQSVAFWCNPISGHATLYWYQQILGQGPKLLIQFQNNGVVDDSQLPKDRFSAERLKGVDSTLKIQPAKLEDSAVYLCASSPYFEASGELFFGEGSRLTVL.